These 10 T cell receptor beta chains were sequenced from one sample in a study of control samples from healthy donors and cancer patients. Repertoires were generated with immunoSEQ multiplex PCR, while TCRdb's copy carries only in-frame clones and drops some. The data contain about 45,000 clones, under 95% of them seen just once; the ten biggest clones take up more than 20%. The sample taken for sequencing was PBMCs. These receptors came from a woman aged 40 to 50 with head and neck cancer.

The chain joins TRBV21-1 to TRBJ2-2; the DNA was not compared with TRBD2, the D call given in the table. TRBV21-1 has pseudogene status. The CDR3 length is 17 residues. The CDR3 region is CASSTNLAGGLIRELFF. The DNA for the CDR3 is TGTGCCAGCAGCACTAACCTAGCGGGGGGGCTCATCCGGGAGCTGTTTTTT.

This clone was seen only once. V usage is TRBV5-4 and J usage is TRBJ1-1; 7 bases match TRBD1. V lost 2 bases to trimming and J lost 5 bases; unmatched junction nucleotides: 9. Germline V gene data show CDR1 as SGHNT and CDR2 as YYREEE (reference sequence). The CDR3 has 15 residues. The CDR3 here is CASSLRQGRGTEAFF. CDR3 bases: TGTGCCAGCAGCTTACGACAGGGCCGGGGAACTGAAGCTTTCTTT.

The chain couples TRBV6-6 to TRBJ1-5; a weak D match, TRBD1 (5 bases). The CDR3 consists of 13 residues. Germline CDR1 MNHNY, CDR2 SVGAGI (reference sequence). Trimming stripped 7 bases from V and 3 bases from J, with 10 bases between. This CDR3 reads CASKKGINQPQHF. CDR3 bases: TGTGCCAGCAAGAAGGGGATCAATCAGCCCCAGCATTTT.

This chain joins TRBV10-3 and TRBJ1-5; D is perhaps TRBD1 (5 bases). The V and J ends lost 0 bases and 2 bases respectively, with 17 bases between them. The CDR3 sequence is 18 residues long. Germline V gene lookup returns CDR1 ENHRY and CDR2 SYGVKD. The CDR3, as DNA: TGTGCCATCAGTGAGTCGGGACCTTCGCCGGGCGGCAATCAGCCCCAGCATTTT. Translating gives CAISESGPSPGGNQPQHF.

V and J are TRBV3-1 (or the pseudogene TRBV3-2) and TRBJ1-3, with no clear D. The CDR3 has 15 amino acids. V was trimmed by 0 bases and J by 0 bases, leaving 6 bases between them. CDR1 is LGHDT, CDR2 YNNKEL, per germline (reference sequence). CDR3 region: CASSQDALSGNTIYF. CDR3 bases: TGTGCCAGCAGCCAAGATGCCCTCTCTGGAAACACCATATATTTT.

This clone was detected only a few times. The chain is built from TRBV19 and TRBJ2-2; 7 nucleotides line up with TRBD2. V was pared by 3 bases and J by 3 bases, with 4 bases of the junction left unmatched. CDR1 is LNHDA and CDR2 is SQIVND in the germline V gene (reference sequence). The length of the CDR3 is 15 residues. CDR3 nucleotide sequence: TGTGCCAGTAGTATGGCGGGGGATTACACCGGGGAGCTGTTTTTT. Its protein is CASSMAGDYTGELFF.

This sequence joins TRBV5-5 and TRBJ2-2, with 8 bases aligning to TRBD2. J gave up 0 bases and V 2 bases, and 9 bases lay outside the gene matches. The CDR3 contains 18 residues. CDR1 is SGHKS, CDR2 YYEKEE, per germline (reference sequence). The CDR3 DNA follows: TGTGCCAGCAGCTTTCACCGGGGGGGACACACGAACACCGGGGAGCTGTTTTTT. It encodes CASSFHRGGHTNTGELFF.

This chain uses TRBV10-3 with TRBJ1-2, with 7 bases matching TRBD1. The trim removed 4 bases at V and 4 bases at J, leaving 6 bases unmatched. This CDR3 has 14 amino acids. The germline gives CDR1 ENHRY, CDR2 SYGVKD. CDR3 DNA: TGTGCCATCAGTGTACAGGGGCCGTTCTATGGCTACACCTTC. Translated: CAISVQGPFYGYTF.

The CDR3 nucleotides read TGTGCCACCTCAAGGACAGGGCAAACTGAAGCTTTCTTT. Its translation: CATSRTGQTEAFF. The V call is TRBV19, the J call TRBJ1-1, with TRBD1 matching 8 bases. CDR3 length: 13 amino acids. V gave up 10 bases and J gave up 5 bases; unmatched junction bases: 9. The V gene's germline CDR1 is LNHDA and CDR2 SQIVND (reference sequence).

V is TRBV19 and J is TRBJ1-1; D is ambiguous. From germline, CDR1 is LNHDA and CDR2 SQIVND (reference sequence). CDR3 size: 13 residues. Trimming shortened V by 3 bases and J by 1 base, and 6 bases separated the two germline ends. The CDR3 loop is CASSMTGNTEAFF. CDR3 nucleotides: TGTGCCAGTAGTATGACTGGGAACACTGAAGCTTTCTTT.